The T cell receptor beta chain described here comes from a study of cytomegalovirus exposure and HLA in healthy donors. As for the study in general: A later analysis reported the same platform for the roughly 120 validation repertoires and the roughly 630 first-cohort repertoires.

From the approximately 120-subject validation cohort, which was separate from the roughly 710-subject first cohort, the donors were drawn. This CDR3 comprises 13 residues. In germline, CDR1 is MGHDK, CDR2 SYGVNS. V shed 4 bases, J shed 9 bases, and the junction held 6 bases outside the gene matches. On this clone itself: The antigen remains undetermined.

General study points: Rarity held for most TCR sequences, but there were some public TCRs that occurred in many donors. The authors enumerated some 160 TCR beta chains as linked to cytomegalovirus.

TCRdb keeps only in-frame clones here, not all; method: immunoSEQ multiplex PCR. Of about 220,000 clones in the sample, around nine tenths were seen once. Material for sequencing was PBMCs. V usage is TRBV25-1 and J usage is TRBJ2-1, with TRBD2 matching over 7 bases. The origin of this receptor is a young man in good health and CMV-seronegative. The CDR3 spells CASSALERGEQFF. For the CDR3, the DNA is TGTGCCAGCAGTGCCCTGGAGCGGGGTGAGCAGTTCTTC.